This T cell receptor (beta chain) was identified during a study of OX40 agonist ivuxolimab in advanced cancers. Study-level information: In this trial design, patients received ivuxolimab intravenously at 0.01 to 10 mg/kg every 2 weeks. The dose-escalation cohort had hepatocellular carcinoma, melanoma, renal cell or head and neck cancer. Participants could have had prior anti-PD-1, anti-PD-L1 or anti-CTLA-4 therapy, and around 40% had some. Three patients got partial responses; one had hepatocellular carcinoma and two had cutaneous melanoma.

Using immunoSEQ multiplex PCR, the repertoire was profiled, and TCRdb retains in-frame clones only, with some absent. Among about 69,000 clones, approximately 91% were seen once, and the ten largest hold 0.3%. The TCR sequence derives from an adult with an advanced solid tumor such as melanoma, head and neck, liver or kidney cancer. The sequenced sample was CD4+ or CD8+ T cells sorted from blood, obtained in a trial of the OX40 agonist ivuxolimab.

CDR3 loop: CASSSRGDEKLFF. The CDR3 bases are TGCGCCAGCAGCTCACGGGGAGATGAAAAACTGTTTTTT. The chain has TRBV5-1 and TRBJ1-4, with unresolved D. This CDR3 is built from 13 residues. Per the germline V gene, CDR1 is SGHRS and CDR2 is YFSETQ. V was pared by 3 bases and J by 6 bases, with 9 bases between. The whole variable domain, remainder taken from reference TRBV5-1 and TRBJ1-4, is KAGVTQTPRYLIKTRGQQVTLSCSPISGHRSVSWYQQTPGQGLQFLFEYFSETQRNKGNFPGRFSGRQFSNSRSEMNVSTLELGDSALYLCASSSRGDEKLFFGSGTQLSVL.